This T cell receptor (beta chain) was found in a study of T cells expressing NK-cell markers. TCRdb reanalyzed the 5' RACE reads, giving one entry per CDR3 protein sequence and no DNA. This table holds roughly 170,000 distinct CDR3 sequences. The CDR3 contains 17 residues. Germline values: CDR1 KGHSH, CDR2 LQKENI. Specimen: blood T cells: a sorted CD56 or NKG2C T cell subset, CD4+ or CD8+ T cells, or bulk PBMC T cells (not recorded which). This TCR came from a woman between 18 and 70 years old in good health. The V call is TRBV18, the J call TRBJ2-3; TCRdb lists TRBD1, though no DNA is available to test this call. CDR3 loop: CASSPTATGGFTDTQYF.